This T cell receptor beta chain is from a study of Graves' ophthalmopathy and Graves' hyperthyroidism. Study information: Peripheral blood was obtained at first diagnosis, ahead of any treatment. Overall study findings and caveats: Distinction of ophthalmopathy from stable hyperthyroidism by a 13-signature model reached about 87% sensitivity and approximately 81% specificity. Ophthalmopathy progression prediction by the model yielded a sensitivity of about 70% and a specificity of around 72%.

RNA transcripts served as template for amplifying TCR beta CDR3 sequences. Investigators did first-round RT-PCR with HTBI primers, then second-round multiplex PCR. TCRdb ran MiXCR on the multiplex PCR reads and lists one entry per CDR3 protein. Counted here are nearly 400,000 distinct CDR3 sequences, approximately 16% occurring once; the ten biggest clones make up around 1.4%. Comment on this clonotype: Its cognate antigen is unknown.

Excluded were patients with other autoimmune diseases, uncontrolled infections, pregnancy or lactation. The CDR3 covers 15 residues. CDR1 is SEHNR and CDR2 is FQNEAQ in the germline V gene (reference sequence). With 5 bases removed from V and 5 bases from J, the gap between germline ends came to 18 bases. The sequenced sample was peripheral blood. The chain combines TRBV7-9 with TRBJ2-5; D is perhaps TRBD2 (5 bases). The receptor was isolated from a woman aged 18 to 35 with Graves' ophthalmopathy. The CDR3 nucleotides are TGTGCCAGCAGCCCCCGGACTTCTGGCGCGGAGACCCAGTACTTC. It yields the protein CASSPRTSGAETQYF.